The 31 T cell receptor beta chains listed next were all sequenced from one sample in a study of CD8+ T cells in alopecia areata. Reverse transcribed after extraction, RNA yielded cDNA as the sequencing template. Assay used: immunoSEQ multiplex PCR; TCRdb lists only in-frame clones, some missing. Of 100,000 to 150,000 clones in the sample, 45% to 50% were seen once. The starting material was CD8+ T cells sorted from blood, obtained at week 0. These receptors were collected from a human donor with alopecia areata.

Concerning this clone itself: A read error may be the cause here, since a much bigger clone is one base away. The chain has TRBV25-1 and TRBJ2-2; maybe TRBD1 (5 bases). The germline V gene encodes CDR1 MGHDK and CDR2 SYGVNS. There are 13 residues in the CDR3. Trimming shortened V by 3 bases and J by 3 bases, and 5 bases separated the two germline ends. The CDR3 DNA reads TGTGCCAGCAGTGACAGGGACACCGGGGAGCTGTTTTTT. It translates to CASSDRDTGELFF.

The chain joins TRBV5-6 to TRBJ2-3; 11 positions agree with TRBD2. V shed 3 bases, J shed 1 base, and the junction held 1 base outside the gene matches. The CDR3 covers 15 residues. Per the germline V gene, CDR1 is SGHDT and CDR2 is YYEEEE. CDR3: CASSYSGRGTDTQYF. The DNA of the CDR3 is TGTGCCAGCAGCTATAGCGGGAGGGGCACAGATACGCAGTATTTT.

The chain employs TRBV10-2 and TRBJ2-6; D ambiguous. Germline V gives CDR1 WSHSY, CDR2 SAAADI. CDR3 length: 15 amino acids. The germline V and J ends were trimmed by 1 base and 2 bases, with 6 bases remaining between them. The CDR3 protein is CASSEYDPGANVLTF. CDR3 nucleotides: TGCGCCAGCAGTGAGTATGATCCTGGGGCCAACGTCCTGACTTTC.

V usage is TRBV13 and J usage is TRBJ2-5; no reliable D call. Germline CDR1 and CDR2: PRHDT and FYEKMQ (reference sequence). V lost 1 base, J lost 5 bases, and 8 bases lay in between. CDR3 length: 13 amino acids. CDR3 amino acids: CASSLESGETQYF. The DNA for the CDR3 is TGTGCCAGCAGCTTAGAGAGTGGGGAGACCCAGTACTTC.

This sequence joins TRBV7-9 and TRBJ2-1; 9 bases are shared with TRBD1. Trimming cost V 4 bases and J 4 bases; bases outside gene matches: 5. The germline V gene encodes CDR1 SEHNR and CDR2 FQNEAQ (reference sequence). The CDR3 runs to 15 residues. As DNA, the CDR3 is TGTGCCAGCAGCTCCGGGACAGGGTTTTACAATGAGCAGTTCTTC. This translates into CASSSGTGFYNEQFF.

The chain links TRBV10-3 to TRBJ1-4; 8 nucleotides line up with TRBD1. V shed 4 bases and J 2 bases; nucleotides not matched to a gene: 6. Per germline, CDR1 ENHRY and CDR2 SYGVKD. The CDR3 runs 16 residues. CDR3 loop: CAISVDRVLTNEKLFF. The DNA of the CDR3 is TGTGCCATCAGTGTGGACAGGGTATTGACTAATGAAAAACTGTTTTTT.

The rearrangement uses TRBV6-6 and TRBJ2-1; D is possibly TRBD2 (5 bases). The germline V and J ends were trimmed by 7 bases and 6 bases, with 7 bases remaining between them. Germline V gene data show CDR1 as MNHNY and CDR2 as SVGAGI (reference sequence). The length of the CDR3 is 11 residues. The CDR3 reads CASIGSNEQFF. Written as DNA, the CDR3 is TGTGCCAGCATTGGGAGCAATGAGCAGTTCTTC.

This clone was counted between two and nine times. The chain couples TRBV4-1 to TRBJ1-5, with D perhaps TRBD1 (6 bases). Germline V gene lookup returns CDR1 MGHRA and CDR2 YSYEKL. The CDR3 extends over 15 amino acids. Trimming left V 1 base short and J 4 bases short, with 11 bases between. Here the CDR3 reads CASSQGNRDNQPQHF. CDR3 DNA sequence: TGCGCCAGCAGCCAAGGAAACAGGGATAATCAGCCCCAGCATTTT.

The rearrangement joins TRBV13 to TRBJ1-1; D gene uncertain. Germline assignment: CDR1 PRHDT and CDR2 FYEKMQ (reference sequence). V was clipped by 5 bases and J by 1 base, with 8 bases between them. This CDR3 contains 13 residues. DNA of the CDR3: TGTGCCAGCAGCGATGGGGAGAACACTGAAGCTTTCTTT. This codes for CASSDGENTEAFF. Using reference TRBV13 and TRBJ1-1 for the parts outside the CDR3, the full variable domain is AAGVIQSPRHLIKEKRETATLKCYPIPRHDTVYWYQQGPGQDPQFLISFYEKMQSDKGSIPDRFSAQQFSDYHSELNMSSLELGDSALYFCASSDGENTEAFFGQGTRLTVV.

This chain joins TRBV27 and TRBJ1-1, with a weak D call TRBD1 (6 bases). The CDR3 is made up of 16 amino acids. V was shortened by 7 bases and J by 1 base, with 19 bases between the two germline ends. Germline assignment: CDR1 MNHEY and CDR2 SMNVEV (reference sequence). DNA for the CDR3: TGTGCCAGCACCCGGGGTCCGGGGGCGGCGAACACTGAAGCTTTCTTT. Translation: CASTRGPGAANTEAFF.

In its sample, this clone was seen once. Mismatch with germline at one junction end may stem from a read error. The rearrangement links TRBV7-2 to TRBJ2-7; D call uncertain. Germline V lookup: CDR1 SGHTA, CDR2 FQGNSA. This CDR3 is built from 13 residues. The CDR3 DNA reads TGTGCCAGCGGCTTGACCGCATCCTACGAGCAGTACTTC. This codes for CASGLTASYEQYF. The full variable domain, with the rest looked up from reference TRBV7-2 and TRBJ2-7, is GAGVSQSPSNKVTEKGKDVELRCDPISGHTALYWYRQSLGQGLEFLIYFQGNSAPDKSGLPSDRFSAERTGGSVSTLTIQRTQQEDSAVYLCASGLTASYEQYFGPGTRLTVT.

A few counts support this clone. V and J are TRBV6-5 and TRBJ1-1; D is undetermined. V was clipped by 2 bases and J by 0 bases, with 13 bases between them. Germline assignment: CDR1 MNHEY and CDR2 SVGAGI. The CDR3 is 16 amino acids. CDR3 DNA sequence: TGTGCCAGCAGTTACAGCATCAAGGGTATGAACACTGAAGCTTTCTTT. This codes for CASSYSIKGMNTEAFF.

The chain carries TRBV29-1 and TRBJ1-1; D is ambiguous. Germline V gene sequence: CDR1 SQVTM, CDR2 ANQGSEA. The CDR3 extends over 11 amino acids. The V and J ends lost 3 bases and 4 bases respectively, with 6 bases between them. CDR3 region: CSVDSSTEAFF. The CDR3 coding sequence is TGCAGCGTTGATTCTTCCACTGAAGCTTTCTTT.

The J gene is TRBJ2-7, the V gene TRBV30; D tentatively reads TRBD1 or TRBD2 (5 bases each). Looked up from germline, CDR1 is GTSNPN and CDR2 is SVGIG (reference sequence). This CDR3 comprises 14 residues. Trimming cost V 0 bases and J 4 bases, with 13 bases left between them. CDR3 amino acids: CAWSVGTGRYEQYF. In nucleotides, the CDR3 is TGTGCCTGGAGTGTAGGGACGGGTCGGTACGAGCAGTACTTC.

In its sample, this clone was seen a few times. This chain's CDR3 is CASSFGGLADYEQYF. The DNA for the CDR3 is TGTGCCAGCAGCTTTGGGGGACTAGCGGACTACGAGCAGTACTTC. This chain links TRBV5-6 with TRBJ2-7; 11 nucleotides line up with TRBD2. This CDR3 comprises 15 residues. The germline CDR1 and CDR2 sequences are SGHDT and YYEEEE. The V gene end was trimmed by 2 bases and the J gene end by 3 bases; junction bases not matched to a gene: 4.

In this sample, this clone turned up a few times. The J gene is TRBJ2-5, the V gene TRBV9; tentatively, D is TRBD2 (5 bases). CDR1 SGDLS and CDR2 YYNGEE come from the germline V gene. V was trimmed by 4 bases and J by 5 bases, leaving 21 bases between them. This CDR3 spans 16 amino acids. Here the CDR3 reads CASSPTIIPVRETQYF. In nucleotides, the CDR3 is TGTGCCAGCAGCCCGACTATCATACCCGTGAGGGAGACCCAGTACTTC.

This clone was seen at least ten times. The rearrangement uses TRBV9 and TRBJ1-2; 7 bases map to TRBD1. CDR3 length: 15 amino acids. The germline V gene has CDR1 SGDLS and CDR2 YYNGEE. The ends lost 4 bases at V and 5 bases at J; junction bases unmatched: 11. The CDR3 sequence: CASSSRQGYGYGYTF. The CDR3 nucleotides read TGTGCCAGCAGCTCTAGACAGGGCTACGGGTATGGCTACACCTTC.

The genes are TRBV4-1 and TRBJ1-6; 8 bases line up with TRBD1. This CDR3 spans 15 amino acids. Trimming cost V 1 base and J 9 bases; bases outside gene matches: 5. In germline, CDR1 is MGHRA, CDR2 YSYEKL. The CDR3 spells CASSQGQGKGSPLHF. The CDR3, as DNA: TGCGCCAGCAGCCAAGGACAGGGGAAGGGTTCACCCCTCCACTTT.

The chain combines TRBV30 with TRBJ1-1, with unresolved D. CDR3 length: 11 residues. Per the germline V gene, CDR1 is GTSNPN and CDR2 is SVGIG (reference sequence). Trimming pared 6 bases from V and 4 bases from J, leaving 9 bases between. The chain's CDR3 is CACTHGTEAFF. The CDR3 bases are TGTGCCTGCACACACGGCACTGAAGCTTTCTTT.

The rearrangement links TRBV11-2 to TRBJ2-7; D is uncertain. The V end was cut by 3 bases, the J end by 6 bases, with 6 bases between. In germline, CDR1 is SGHAT, CDR2 FQNNGV. The CDR3 totals 11 residues. CDR3 region: CASSFKGEQYF. The CDR3 nucleotides read TGTGCCAGCAGCTTCAAAGGCGAGCAGTACTTC.

This chain joins TRBV2 and TRBJ2-3; 10 positions agree with TRBD2. The CDR3 has 13 residues. The V and J ends lost 8 bases and 3 bases, in that order; junction bases with no gene match: 2. In germline, CDR1 is SNHLY, CDR2 FYNNEI. CDR3 protein: CASRSGGTDTQYF. The CDR3, as DNA: TGTGCCAGCCGTAGCGGGGGGACAGATACGCAGTATTTT.

The genes are TRBV5-6 and TRBJ2-7; D is ambiguous. Germline V lookup: CDR1 SGHDT, CDR2 YYEEEE. V was clipped by 4 bases and J by 2 bases, with 7 bases between them. CDR3 length: 12 amino acids. The CDR3 region is CASSHNTYEQYF. CDR3 sequence (DNA): TGTGCCAGCAGCCACAATACCTACGAGCAGTACTTC.

The chain uses TRBV16 and TRBJ1-1; D unresolved. CDR3 length: 14 residues. The germline V gene encodes CDR1 KGHSY and CDR2 FQNENV. The V gene lost 4 bases and the J gene lost 3 bases, with 12 bases spanning the gap. The DNA for the CDR3 is TGTGCCAGCAGCCGTCTTTTGGATTACACTGAAGCTTTCTTT. Translation gives CASSRLLDYTEAFF.

This clone was observed a few times. The V and J genes are TRBV2 and TRBJ1-1; unclear D gene. Trimming removed 4 bases from V and 7 bases from J, with 13 bases in between. This CDR3 spans 13 amino acids. Germline V CDR1 and CDR2: SNHLY, FYNNEI. This CDR3 is CASSVGPLLEAFF. The DNA of the CDR3 is TGTGCCAGCAGTGTCGGGCCGTTACTTGAAGCTTTCTTT.

This clone came up a few times. This chain joins TRBV6-6 and TRBJ2-5, with 10 bases matching TRBD2. The CDR3 contains 14 residues. Unmatched junction bases numbered 5, after V lost 6 bases and J lost 4 bases. CDR1 is MNHNY and CDR2 is SVGAGI in the germline V gene (reference sequence). The CDR3 here is CASSLAGGLETQYF. The CDR3 DNA sequence: TGTGCCAGCAGCTTAGCGGGGGGATTAGAGACCCAGTACTTC.

This rearrangement joins TRBV13 to TRBJ1-2; D not resolved. The CDR3 sequence is 14 residues long. Trimming cost V 4 bases and J 6 bases, with 15 bases left between them. Germline values: CDR1 PRHDT, CDR2 FYEKMQ (reference sequence). CDR3 amino acids: CASSSRVDVDGYTF. CDR3 DNA sequence: TGTGCCAGCAGCTCCCGGGTGGATGTGGATGGCTACACCTTC.

CDR3 region: CASSYLGTTQETQYF. CDR3 coding DNA: TGTGCCAGCAGTTACCTAGGGACAACTCAAGAGACCCAGTACTTC. J is TRBJ2-5 and V is TRBV6-5; possible D gene TRBD1, 6 bases. V lost 2 bases, J lost 2 bases, and 12 bases lay in between. The germline V gene encodes CDR1 MNHEY and CDR2 SVGAGI. This CDR3 is 15 amino acids long.

This clone turned up a few times. V gene TRBV29-1 combines with J gene TRBJ1-1; TRBD1 aligns across 10 bases. V trimming: 2 bases; J trimming: 8 bases; junction bases outside the gene matches: 14. Germline CDR1 reads SQVTM; CDR2 reads ANQGSEA. The CDR3 totals 16 residues. The CDR3: CSVETIQSRDRGEAFF. The DNA of the CDR3 is TGCAGCGTTGAAACCATCCAGTCCCGGGACAGGGGAGAAGCTTTCTTT.

The V gene is TRBV4-2, the J gene TRBJ2-6; a weak D match, TRBD1 (6 bases). The germline V gene encodes CDR1 LGHNA and CDR2 YNFKEQ. The CDR3 loop spans 16 amino acids. V was cut by 0 bases and J by 4 bases, with 10 bases left in between. CDR3 loop: CASSQEGAAGANVLTF. The CDR3 bases are TGTGCCAGCAGCCAAGAGGGGGCGGCGGGGGCCAACGTCCTGACTTTC.

The rearrangement joins TRBV2 to TRBJ2-2; D could derive from TRBD1 or TRBD2 (6 bases each). The CDR3 is 15 amino acids. Trimming pared 3 bases from V and 2 bases from J, leaving 10 bases between. Germline CDR1 is SNHLY and CDR2 is FYNNEI. The DNA of the CDR3 is TGTGCCAGCAGTGATACAGGGACTAACACCGGGGAGCTGTTTTTT. Amino acids: CASSDTGTNTGELFF. The variable domain in full, with the rest retrieved from reference TRBV2 and TRBJ2-2, is EPEVTQTPSHQVTQMGQEVILRCVPISNHLYFYWYRQILGQKVEFLVSFYNNEISEKSEIFDDQFSVERPDGSNFTLKIRSTKLEDSAMYFCASSDTGTNTGELFFGEGSRLTVL.

The rearrangement links TRBV2 to TRBJ2-5; TRBD1 is a possible D gene (7 bases). The length of the CDR3 is 14 residues. Germline V gene lookup returns CDR1 SNHLY and CDR2 FYNNEI. Trimming stripped 9 bases from V and 5 bases from J, with 19 bases between. The CDR3 nucleotides read TGTGCCAGTGAGGACAGGAGGGTTGAGGAGACCCAGTACTTC. It is translated as CASEDRRVEETQYF.